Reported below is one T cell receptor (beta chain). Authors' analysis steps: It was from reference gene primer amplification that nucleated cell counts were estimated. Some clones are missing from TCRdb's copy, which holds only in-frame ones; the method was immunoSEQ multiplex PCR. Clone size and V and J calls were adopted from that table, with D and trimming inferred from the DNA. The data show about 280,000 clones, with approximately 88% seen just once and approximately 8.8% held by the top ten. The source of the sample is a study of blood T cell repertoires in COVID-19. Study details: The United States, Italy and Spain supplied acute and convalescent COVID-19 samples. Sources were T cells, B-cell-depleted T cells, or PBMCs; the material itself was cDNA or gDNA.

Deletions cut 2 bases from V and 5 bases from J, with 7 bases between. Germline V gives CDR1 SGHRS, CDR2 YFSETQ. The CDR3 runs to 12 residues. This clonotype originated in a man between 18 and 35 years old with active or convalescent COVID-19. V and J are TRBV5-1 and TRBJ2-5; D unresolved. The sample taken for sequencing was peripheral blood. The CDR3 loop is CASSLWQETQYF. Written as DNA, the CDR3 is TGCGCCAGCAGCTTATGGCAGGAGACCCAGTACTTC. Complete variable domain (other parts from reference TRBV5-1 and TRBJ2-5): KAGVTQTPRYLIKTRGQQVTLSCSPISGHRSVSWYQQTPGQGLQFLFEYFSETQRNKGNFPGRFSGRQFSNSRSEMNVSTLELGDSALYLCASSLWQETQYFGPGTRLLVL.